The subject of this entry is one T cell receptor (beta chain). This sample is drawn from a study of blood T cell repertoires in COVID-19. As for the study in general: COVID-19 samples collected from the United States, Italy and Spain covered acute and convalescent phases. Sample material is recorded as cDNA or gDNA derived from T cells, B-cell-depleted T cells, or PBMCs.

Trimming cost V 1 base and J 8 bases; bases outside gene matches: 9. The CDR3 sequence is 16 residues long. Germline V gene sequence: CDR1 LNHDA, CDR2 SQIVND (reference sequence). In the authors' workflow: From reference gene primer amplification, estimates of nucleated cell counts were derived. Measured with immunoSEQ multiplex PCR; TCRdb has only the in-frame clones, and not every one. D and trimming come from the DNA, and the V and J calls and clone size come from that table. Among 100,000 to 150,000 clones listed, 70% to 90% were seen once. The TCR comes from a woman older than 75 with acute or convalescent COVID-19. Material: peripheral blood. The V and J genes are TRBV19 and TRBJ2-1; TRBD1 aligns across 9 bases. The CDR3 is CASSIVSGTGWDEQFF. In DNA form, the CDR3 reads TGTGCCAGTAGTATAGTTTCCGGGACAGGGTGGGATGAGCAGTTCTTC.